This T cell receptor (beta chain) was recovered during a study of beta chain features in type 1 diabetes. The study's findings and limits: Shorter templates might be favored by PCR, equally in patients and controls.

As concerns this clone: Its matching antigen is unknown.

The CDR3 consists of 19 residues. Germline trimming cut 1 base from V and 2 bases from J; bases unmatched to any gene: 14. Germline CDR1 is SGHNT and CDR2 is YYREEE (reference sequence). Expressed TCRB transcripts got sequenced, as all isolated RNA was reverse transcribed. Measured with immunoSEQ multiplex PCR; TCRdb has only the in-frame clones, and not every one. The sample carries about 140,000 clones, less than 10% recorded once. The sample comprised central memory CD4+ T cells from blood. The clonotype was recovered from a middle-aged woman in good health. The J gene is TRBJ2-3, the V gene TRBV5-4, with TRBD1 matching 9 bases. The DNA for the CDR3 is TGTGCCAGCAGCTTGCCCCGGACAGGGGTTGGTACACACACAGATACGCAGTATTTT. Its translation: CASSLPRTGVGTHTDTQYF.